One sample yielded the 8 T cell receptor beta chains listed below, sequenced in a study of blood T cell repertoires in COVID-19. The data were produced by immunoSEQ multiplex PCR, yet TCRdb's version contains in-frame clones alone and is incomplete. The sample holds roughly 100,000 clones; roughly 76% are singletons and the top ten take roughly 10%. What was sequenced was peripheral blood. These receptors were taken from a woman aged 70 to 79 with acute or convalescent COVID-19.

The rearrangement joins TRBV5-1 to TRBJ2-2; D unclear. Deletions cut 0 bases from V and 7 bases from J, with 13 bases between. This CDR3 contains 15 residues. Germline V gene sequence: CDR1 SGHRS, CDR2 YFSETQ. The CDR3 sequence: CASSLVGVLGGELFF. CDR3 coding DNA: TGCGCCAGCAGCTTGGTCGGAGTGTTGGGCGGGGAGCTGTTTTTT.

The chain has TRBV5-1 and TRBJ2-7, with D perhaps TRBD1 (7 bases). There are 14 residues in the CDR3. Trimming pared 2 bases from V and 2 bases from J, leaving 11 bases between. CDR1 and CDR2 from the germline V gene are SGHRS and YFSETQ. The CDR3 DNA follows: TGCGCCAGCAGCTTCCAGGGGGGTGCCTACGAGCAGTACTTC. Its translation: CASSFQGGAYEQYF.

DNA for the CDR3: TGTGCCATCAGGGGGGGACTAGCGGCATACAATGAGCAGTTCTTC. This gives the protein CAIRGGLAAYNEQFF. The chain couples TRBV10-3 to TRBJ2-1, with 11 bases lining up with TRBD2. Germline CDR1 ENHRY, CDR2 SYGVKD. The J segment lost 4 bases and the V segment lost 6 bases, leaving 5 bases of the junction unmatched. The length of the CDR3 is 15 residues.

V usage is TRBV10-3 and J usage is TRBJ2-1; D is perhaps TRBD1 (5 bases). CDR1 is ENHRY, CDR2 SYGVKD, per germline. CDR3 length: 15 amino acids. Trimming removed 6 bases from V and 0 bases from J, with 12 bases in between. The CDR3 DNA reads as TGTGCCATCAGAGGGGAATCGAGCTCCTACAATGAGCAGTTCTTC. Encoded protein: CAIRGESSSYNEQFF.

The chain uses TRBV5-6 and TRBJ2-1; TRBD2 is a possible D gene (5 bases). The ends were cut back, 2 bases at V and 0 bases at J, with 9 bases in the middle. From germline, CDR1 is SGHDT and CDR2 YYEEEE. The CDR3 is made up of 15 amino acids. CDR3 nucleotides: TGTGCCAGCAGCTTCTCGGGGAGCTCCTACAATGAGCAGTTCTTC. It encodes CASSFSGSSYNEQFF.

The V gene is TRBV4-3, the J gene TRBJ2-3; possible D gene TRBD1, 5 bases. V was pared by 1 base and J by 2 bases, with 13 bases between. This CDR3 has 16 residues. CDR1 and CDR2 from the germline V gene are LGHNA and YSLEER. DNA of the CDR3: TGCGCCAGCAGCCAAGTAACTGGGGCCGACACAGATACGCAGTATTTT. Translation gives CASSQVTGADTDTQYF.

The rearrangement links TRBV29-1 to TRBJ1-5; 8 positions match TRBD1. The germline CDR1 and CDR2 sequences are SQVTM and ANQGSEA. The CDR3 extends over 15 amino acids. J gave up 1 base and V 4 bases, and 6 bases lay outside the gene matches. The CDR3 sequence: CSVVYQGASNQPQHF. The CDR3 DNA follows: TGCAGCGTTGTCTACCAGGGGGCGAGCAATCAGCCCCAGCATTTT.

The CDR3 region has the DNA TGTGCCGTGGCAGGGCCTAACTATGGCTACACCTTC. This encodes CAVAGPNYGYTF. The chain recombines TRBV28 with TRBJ1-2; a possible D gene is TRBD1 (5 bases). The CDR3 runs 12 residues. CDR1 is MDHEN, CDR2 SYDVKM, per germline. V shed 11 bases and J shed 0 bases, with 10 bases lying between them.